Shown below are 14 T cell receptor beta chains from a single sample sequenced in a study of CD8 T cells in Susac syndrome. RNA amounts of about 0.45 to 1 ug underwent reverse transcription with random hexamers. Via MiXCR, TCRdb re-called the immunoSEQ multiplex PCR reads, giving one row per CDR3 protein. The sample includes about 150,000 distinct CDR3 sequences, roughly 95% of them seen just once. The sample comprised CD4+ T cells from PBMCs. These TCRs come from a human donor with Susac syndrome.

The chain couples TRBV7-2 to TRBJ2-3; possible D gene TRBD2, 5 bases. V was shortened by 2 bases and J by 4 bases, with 7 bases between the two germline ends. The CDR3 is 13 residues long. Germline V gene lookup returns CDR1 SGHTA and CDR2 FQGNSA. CDR3 in amino acids: CASSLREADTQYF. CDR3 coding DNA: TGTGCCAGCAGCTTACGGGAAGCAGATACGCAGTATTTT.

The chain couples TRBV29-1 to TRBJ2-5, with a weak D call TRBD1 (7 bases). This CDR3 is 12 amino acids long. Trimming cost V 3 bases and J 4 bases, with 9 bases left between them. Germline CDR1 SQVTM, CDR2 ANQGSEA. CDR3 in amino acids: CSVDRGAETQYF. The CDR3 nucleotides are TGCAGCGTTGACAGGGGGGCAGAGACCCAGTACTTC. The whole variable domain, filled in from reference TRBV29-1 and TRBJ2-5, reads SAVISQKPSRDICQRGTSLTIQCQVDSQVTMMFWYRQQPGQSLTLIATANQGSEATYESGFVIDKFPISRPNLTFSTLTVSNMSPEDSSIYLCSVDRGAETQYFGPGTRLLVL.

For the CDR3, the DNA is TGTGCCAGCAGCTTATCAGGGGTTAGCAATCAGCCCCAGCATTTT. It yields the protein CASSLSGVSNQPQHF. The rearrangement links TRBV7-8 to TRBJ1-5; tentatively, D is TRBD1 (6 bases). CDR1 SGHVS and CDR2 FQNEAQ come from the germline V gene. The CDR3 runs 15 residues. Trimming cost V 2 bases and J 0 bases, with 8 bases left between them.

The chain employs TRBV11-2 and TRBJ1-6; tentative D call: TRBD1 (5 bases). V dropped 5 bases and J dropped 10 bases, with 18 bases sitting between them. This CDR3 has 15 amino acids. Germline loops: CDR1 SGHAT, CDR2 FQNNGV. CDR3 residues: CASSRGGPGTSPLHF. CDR3 DNA sequence: TGTGCCAGCAGCCGGGGCGGGCCGGGCACGTCACCCCTCCACTTT.

The V and J genes are TRBV7-7 and TRBJ2-7, with D tentatively TRBD2 (6 bases). CDR3 length: 12 residues. Germline V gene lookup returns CDR1 SSHAT and CDR2 FNYEAQ (reference sequence). Between the trimmed V and J ends, which lost 8 bases and 5 bases, there was a span of 13 bases. The CDR3 DNA sequence: TGTGCCAGCTGGGCGGGGACCGACGAGCAGTACTTC. Residues: CASWAGTDEQYF.

The gene calls are TRBV20-1 and TRBJ2-6, with 8 bases identical to TRBD2. The V segment lost 0 bases and the J segment 4 bases; nucleotides outside the gene matches: 5. The CDR3 has 16 residues. Germline CDR1 DFQATT, CDR2 SNEGSKA (reference sequence). CDR3 sequence: CSARDGGGSGANVLTF. CDR3 coding DNA: TGCAGTGCTAGAGATGGCGGGGGGTCAGGGGCCAACGTCCTGACTTTC.

The chain joins TRBV18 to TRBJ1-6; 12 nucleotides match TRBD1. V gave up 6 bases and J gave up 9 bases; unmatched junction bases: 6. Germline V gene data show CDR1 as KGHSH and CDR2 as LQKENI. CDR3 length equals 15 residues. The CDR3 DNA reads as TGTGCCAGCTCTCCCGGGACAGGGGGCTTTTCACCCCTCCACTTT. This sequence encodes CASSPGTGGFSPLHF.

There are a few counts of this clonotype. The rearrangement links TRBV20-1 to TRBJ2-5; D is possibly TRBD2 (5 bases). Germline CDR1 is DFQATT and CDR2 is SNEGSKA (reference sequence). V was shortened by 6 bases and J by 7 bases, with 12 bases between the two germline ends. This CDR3 is built from 11 residues. CDR3 nucleotide sequence: TGCAGTGCCCAGACCCGGGGGACCCAGTACTTC. Residues: CSAQTRGTQYF.

This rearrangement joins TRBV25-1 to TRBJ2-2; D might be TRBD1 or TRBD2, each matching 6 bases. CDR1 is MGHDK and CDR2 is SYGVNS in the germline V gene. V was cut by 4 bases and J by 1 base, with 13 bases left in between. CDR3 length: 16 amino acids. The CDR3 nucleotides are TGTGCCAGCAGTGTAGTCGGGGGCCGGAACACCGGGGAGCTGTTTTTT. Amino acid sequence: CASSVVGGRNTGELFF.

This chain links TRBV24-1 with TRBJ2-1; D is unclear. Germline assignment: CDR1 KGHDR and CDR2 SFDVKD. With 6 bases removed from V and 2 bases from J, the gap between germline ends came to 10 bases. The CDR3 covers 14 residues. The CDR3 DNA reads as TGTGCCACCAGTTCGCTATCTCCCTACAATGAGCAGTTCTTC. Amino acid sequence: CATSSLSPYNEQFF.

The chain couples TRBV9 to TRBJ2-3; possibly TRBD1 for D (6 bases). CDR1 is SGDLS, CDR2 YYNGEE, per germline. This CDR3 spans 18 amino acids. V shed 4 bases and J shed 1 base, with 22 bases lying between them. As DNA, the CDR3 is TGTGCCAGCAGCCTAACCCAGGGGCTCCCGGGTGGCACAGATACGCAGTATTTT. Its translation is CASSLTQGLPGGTDTQYF.

This chain uses TRBV21-1 with TRBJ1-6; TRBD1, the D gene given by the table, was not confirmed from the DNA. TRBV21-1 is given as a pseudogene. The CDR3 has 17 residues. The CDR3 nucleotides are TGTGCCAGCAGCAAAAAGAGGGACAGGCACTATAATTCACCCCTCCACTTT. This sequence encodes CASSKKRDRHYNSPLHF.

The chain employs TRBV19 and TRBJ2-1; 12 nucleotides match TRBD2. There are 19 residues in the CDR3. CDR1 and CDR2 from the germline V gene are LNHDA and SQIVND (reference sequence). V shed 4 bases and J 0 bases; nucleotides not matched to a gene: 10. The CDR3 nucleotides are TGTGCCAGTAGTAGACGACTAGCGGGGGAGACGAGCTCCTACAATGAGCAGTTCTTC. This gives the protein CASSRRLAGETSSYNEQFF.

V is TRBV24-1 and J is TRBJ2-3; TRBD2 matches 10 bases. The V and J ends lost 3 bases and 5 bases, in that order; junction bases with no gene match: 7. Per germline, CDR1 KGHDR and CDR2 SFDVKD. The CDR3 length is 16 residues. DNA of the CDR3: TGTGCCACCAGTGATGCGAGCGGGGGGGCAGTAGATACGCAGTATTTT. It yields the protein CATSDASGGAVDTQYF.